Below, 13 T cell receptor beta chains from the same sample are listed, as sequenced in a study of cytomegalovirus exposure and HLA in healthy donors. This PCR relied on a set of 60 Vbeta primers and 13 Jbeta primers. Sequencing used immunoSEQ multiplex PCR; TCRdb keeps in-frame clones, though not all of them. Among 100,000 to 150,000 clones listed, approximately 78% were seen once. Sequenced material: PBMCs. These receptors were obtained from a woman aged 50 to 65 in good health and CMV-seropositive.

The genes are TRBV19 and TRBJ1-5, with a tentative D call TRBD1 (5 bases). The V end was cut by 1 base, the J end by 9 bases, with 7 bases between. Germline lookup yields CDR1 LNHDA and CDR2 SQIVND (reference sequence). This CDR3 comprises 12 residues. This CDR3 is CASSIGDRPQHF. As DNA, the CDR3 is TGTGCCAGTAGTATAGGTGACAGGCCCCAGCATTTT.

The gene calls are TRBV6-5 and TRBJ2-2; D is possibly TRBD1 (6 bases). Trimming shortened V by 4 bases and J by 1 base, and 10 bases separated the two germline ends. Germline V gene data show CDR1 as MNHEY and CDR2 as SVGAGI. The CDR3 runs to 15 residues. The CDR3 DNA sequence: TGTGCCAGCAGTTTTAACAGGGTGAACACCGGGGAGCTGTTTTTT. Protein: CASSFNRVNTGELFF.

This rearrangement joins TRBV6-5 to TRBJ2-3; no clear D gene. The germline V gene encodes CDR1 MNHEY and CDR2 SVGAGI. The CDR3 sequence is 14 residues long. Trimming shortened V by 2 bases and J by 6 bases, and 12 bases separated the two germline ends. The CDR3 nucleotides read TGTGCCAGCAGTTACAGGCAGGCCCGTGATACGCAGTATTTT. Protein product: CASSYRQARDTQYF.

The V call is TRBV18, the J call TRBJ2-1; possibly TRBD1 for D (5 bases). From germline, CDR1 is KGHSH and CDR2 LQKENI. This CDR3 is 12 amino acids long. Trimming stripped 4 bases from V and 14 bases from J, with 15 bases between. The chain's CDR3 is CASSLIDKGEFF. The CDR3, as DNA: TGTGCCAGCTCACTTATTGACAAAGGGGAGTTCTTC.

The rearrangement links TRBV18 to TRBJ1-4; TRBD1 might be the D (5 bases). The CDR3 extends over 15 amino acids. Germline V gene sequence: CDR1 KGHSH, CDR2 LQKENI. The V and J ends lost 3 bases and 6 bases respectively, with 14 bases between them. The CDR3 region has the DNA TGTGCCAGCTCACCGTTCCAGGGCTGGGATGAAAAACTGTTTTTT. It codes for CASSPFQGWDEKLFF.

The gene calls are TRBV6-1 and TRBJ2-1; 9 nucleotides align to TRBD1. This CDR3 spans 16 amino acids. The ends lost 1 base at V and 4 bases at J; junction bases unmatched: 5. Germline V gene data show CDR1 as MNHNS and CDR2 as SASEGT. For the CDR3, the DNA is TGTGCCAGCAGTGAAGAAGACAGGGGGTTTTACAATGAGCAGTTCTTC. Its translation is CASSEEDRGFYNEQFF.

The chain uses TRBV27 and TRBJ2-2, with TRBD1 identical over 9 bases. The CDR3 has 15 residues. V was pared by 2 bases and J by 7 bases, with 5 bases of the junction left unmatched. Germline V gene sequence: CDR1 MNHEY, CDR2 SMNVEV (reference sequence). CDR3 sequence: CASSLMGTGFGELFF. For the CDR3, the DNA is TGTGCCAGCAGTTTAATGGGGACAGGGTTCGGGGAGCTGTTTTTT.

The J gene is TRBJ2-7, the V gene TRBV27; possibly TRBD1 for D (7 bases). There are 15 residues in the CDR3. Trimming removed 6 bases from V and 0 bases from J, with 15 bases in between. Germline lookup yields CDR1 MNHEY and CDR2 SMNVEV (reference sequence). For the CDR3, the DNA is TGTGCCAGCAGCCGCGGGGCAGGGGGCTCCTACGAGCAGTACTTC. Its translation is CASSRGAGGSYEQYF.

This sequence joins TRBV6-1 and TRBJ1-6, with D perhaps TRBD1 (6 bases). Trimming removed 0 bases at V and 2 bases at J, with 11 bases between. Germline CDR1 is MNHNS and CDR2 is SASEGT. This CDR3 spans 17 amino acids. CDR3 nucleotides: TGTGCCAGCAGTGAAGCTCACCAGGGGACCTATAATTCACCCCTCCACTTT. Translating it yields CASSEAHQGTYNSPLHF.

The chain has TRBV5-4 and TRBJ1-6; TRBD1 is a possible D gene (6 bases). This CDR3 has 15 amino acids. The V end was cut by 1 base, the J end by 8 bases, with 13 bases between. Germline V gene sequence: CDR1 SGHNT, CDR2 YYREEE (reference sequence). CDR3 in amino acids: CASSLRAEGDSPLHF. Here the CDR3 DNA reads TGTGCCAGCAGCTTGAGGGCAGAGGGGGATTCACCCCTCCACTTT.

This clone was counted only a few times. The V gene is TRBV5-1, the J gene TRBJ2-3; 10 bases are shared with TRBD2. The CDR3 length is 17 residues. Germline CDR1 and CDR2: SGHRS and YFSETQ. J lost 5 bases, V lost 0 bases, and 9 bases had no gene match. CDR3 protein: CASSLEGSGRQGDTQYF. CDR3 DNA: TGCGCCAGCAGCTTGGAAGGTAGCGGGAGGCAGGGAGATACGCAGTATTTT.

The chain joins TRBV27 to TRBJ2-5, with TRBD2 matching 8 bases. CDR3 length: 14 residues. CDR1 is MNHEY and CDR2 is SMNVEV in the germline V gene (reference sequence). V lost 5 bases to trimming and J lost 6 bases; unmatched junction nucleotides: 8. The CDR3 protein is CASSPYRGGKTQYF. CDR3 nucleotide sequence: TGTGCCAGCAGTCCCTACCGGGGGGGGAAGACCCAGTACTTC.

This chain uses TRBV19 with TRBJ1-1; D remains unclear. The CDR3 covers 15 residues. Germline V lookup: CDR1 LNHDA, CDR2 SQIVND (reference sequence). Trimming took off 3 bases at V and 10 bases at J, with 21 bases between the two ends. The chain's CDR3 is CASSIWKTRQTPAFF. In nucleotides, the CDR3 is TGTGCCAGTAGTATTTGGAAAACACGTCAGACTCCAGCTTTCTTT.